A selection of T cell receptor beta chains follows, all from one sample in a study of blood T cell repertoires in COVID-19. Sequencing used immunoSEQ multiplex PCR; TCRdb keeps in-frame clones, though not all of them. The data contain some 200,000 clones, 70% to 90% of them seen just once; the ten biggest clones take up roughly 2.6%. Sample: peripheral blood. These receptors were collected from a middle-aged man with active or convalescent COVID-19. The CDR3 runs from the conserved cysteine through the conserved F or W. A D gene is named only where the DNA matches it firmly. Clone size is stated in some rows and not others, as once, few, many or a class when expanded.

V gene	CDR3 length	clone size	D gene	J gene	CDR3 DNA	CDR3 protein
TRBV6-1	12	-	-	TRBJ2-7	TGTGTCAGCAGTGAGAGTTTCTACGAGCAGTACTTC	CVSSESFYEQYF
TRBV30	14	-	-	TRBJ2-3	TGTGCCTGGAGTGCTAACAGAGACACAGATACGCAGTATTTT	CAWSANRDTDTQYF
TRBV6-5	15	-	-	TRBJ2-7	TGTGCCAGCAGTTACTCGGCGGACTTTCCCTACGAGCAGTACTTC	CASSYSADFPYEQYF
TRBV10-3	15	-	-	TRBJ1-2	TGTGCCATCAGTGAGTCGGAACAGGGATTCTATGGCTACACCTTC	CAISESEQGFYGYTF
TRBV23-1	16	-	TRBD1	TRBJ2-7	TGCGCCAGCAGTCCATCGGACAGGGGGCAGTTCTACGAGCAGTACTTC	CASSPSDRGQFYEQYF
TRBV7-9	17	-	TRBD1	TRBJ1-5	TGTGCCAGCAGCTTTACAGGGGGCACGGTGGAAAATCAGCCCCAGCATTTT	CASSFTGGTVENQPQHF
TRBV6-6	15	-	-	TRBJ2-7	TGTGCCAGCAGTTACTCCGGGCAGGGGCCCTACGAGCAGTACTTC	CASSYSGQGPYEQYF
TRBV7-2	12	-	-	TRBJ1-1	TGTGCCAGCACCGTCGGGGACACTGAAGCTTTCTTT	CASTVGDTEAFF
TRBV7-2	16	-	-	TRBJ2-2	TGTGCCAGCAGCTCCCAGGGGTTAAGACGGACCGGGGAGCTGTTTTTT	CASSSQGLRRTGELFF
TRBV19	14	-	TRBD1	TRBJ1-5	TGTGCCACCTCCGGGACAGGGGGGTTCCAGCCCCAGCATTTT	CATSGTGGFQPQHF
TRBV4-2	15	-	-	TRBJ1-6	TGTGCCAGCAGCCAAGAGGGGGCTTATAATTCACCCCTCCACTTT	CASSQEGAYNSPLHF
TRBV7-9	12	-	-	TRBJ2-7	TGTGCCAGCAGCTTAACATCCAACGAGCAGTACTTC	CASSLTSNEQYF
TRBV2	15	-	TRBD2	TRBJ2-3	TGTGCCAGCAGTGTACTAGCGGTGAGCACAGATACGCAGTATTTT	CASSVLAVSTDTQYF
TRBV10-3	16	-	TRBD1	TRBJ2-6	TGTGCCATCATGGGACAGGCCACCTCTGGGGCCAACGTCCTGACTTTC	CAIMGQATSGANVLTF
TRBV7-3	13	-	-	TRBJ1-1	TGTGCCAGCAGCCAAGGGGTGAACACTGAAGCTTTCTTT	CASSQGVNTEAFF
TRBV5-6	15	once	-	TRBJ1-4	TGTGCCAGCAGCAGCAACAGGGTTTCAGGTGAAAAACTGTTTTTT	CASSSNRVSGEKLFF
TRBV2	16	-	-	TRBJ1-5	TGTGCCAGCAGTACCCGGGGAGGGTATTCGAATCAGCCCCAGCATTTT	CASSTRGGYSNQPQHF
TRBV5-6	14	-	TRBD1	TRBJ1-1	TGTGCCAGCAGCTATACAGGGGGAGGAACTGAAGCTTTCTTT	CASSYTGGGTEAFF
TRBV25-1	14	-	-	TRBJ1-3	TGTGCCAGCAGCGAGTGGGGAGCTGGAAACACCATATATTTT	CASSEWGAGNTIYF
TRBV7-2	15	-	TRBD1	TRBJ2-1	TGTGCCAGCAGCCCGGACAGGGGCTCCTACAATGAGCAGTTCTTC	CASSPDRGSYNEQFF
TRBV29-1	11	-	-	TRBJ2-1	TGCAGCGTTGCTGAGTACAATGAGCAGTTCTTC	CSVAEYNEQFF
TRBV20-1	10	-	-	TRBJ1-2	TGCAGTGCTAGAACCCGGACAGATCCCTTC	CSARTRTDPF
TRBV2	15	-	TRBD1	TRBJ1-5	TGTGCCAGCAGAGCAGGGGGCTGGGGCAATCAGCCCCAGCATTTT	CASRAGGWGNQPQHF
TRBV11-2	18	-	-	TRBJ2-1	TGTGCCAGCAGCTTAGGGGGAGTACTTTTAAGCTCCTACAATGAGCAGTTCTTC	CASSLGGVLLSSYNEQFF
TRBV6-1	11	-	-	TRBJ1-4	TGTGCCAGCAGTGAAACCCGGAAACTGTTTTTT	CASSETRKLFF
TRBV19	18	once	TRBD1	TRBJ2-2	TGTGCCAGTAGACCCAGAGGGACAGGGGGAACCCAGGCCGGGGAGCTGTTTTTT	CASRPRGTGGTQAGELFF
TRBV2	16	-	TRBD1	TRBJ1-5	TGTGCCAGCCGCAAGACGACAGGGGCAGGCAATCAGCCCCAGCATTTT	CASRKTTGAGNQPQHF
TRBV6-2/TRBV6-3	16	-	TRBD2	TRBJ2-2	TGTGCCAGCAGTATCAAGCGGGGGGCGCGCACCGGGGAGCTGTTTTTT	CASSIKRGARTGELFF
TRBV6-5	14	-	-	TRBJ1-1	TGTGCCTCAGAGCGGGGCCCGTTGAACACTGAAGCTTTCTTT	CASERGPLNTEAFF
TRBV6-5	16	-	TRBD2	TRBJ2-1	TGTGCCAGCAGTTACGGGCCTAGCGGGGGGGAAAATGAGCAGTTCTTC	CASSYGPSGGENEQFF
TRBV19	14	-	-	TRBJ2-3	TGTGCCAGTAGCCTAGACAGAACCACAGATACGCAGTATTTT	CASSLDRTTDTQYF
TRBV20-1	11	-	-	TRBJ1-1	TGCAGTGCTATCGACAGGACTGAAGCTTTCTTT	CSAIDRTEAFF
TRBV7-3	13	-	-	TRBJ2-5	TGTGCCAGCAGCTTAATTCAGGGGGAGACCCAGTACTTC	CASSLIQGETQYF
TRBV12-3/TRBV12-4	10	-	-	TRBJ2-3	TGTGCCAGCATGGCCCGTACGCAGTATTTT	CASMARTQYF
TRBV6-5	11	-	-	TRBJ1-4	TGTGCCAGCAGTTACAGGGGAAAACTGTTTTTT	CASSYRGKLFF
TRBV13	15	-	TRBD1	TRBJ1-3	TGTGCCAGCAGCCTCGGACAGGGGTTGGGAAACACCATATATTTT	CASSLGQGLGNTIYF
TRBV4-3	15	-	-	TRBJ2-1	TGCGCCAGCAGCCAAGCAACAGGGCTTTACAATGAGCAGTTCTTC	CASSQATGLYNEQFF
TRBV19	13	once	-	TRBJ1-5	TGTGCCACATCGGAGTCCCGGGATCAGCCCCAGCATTTT	CATSESRDQPQHF
TRBV7-2	15	-	TRBD2	TRBJ2-1	TGTGCCAGCAGCCGGGGACTAGCGACCTACAATGAGCAGTTCTTC	CASSRGLATYNEQFF
TRBV7-9	11	-	-	TRBJ1-3	TGTGCCAGCGGGACGGGGGTTACCATATATTTT	CASGTGVTIYF
TRBV28	15	-	-	TRBJ1-1	TGTGCCAGCAGGGCGAGGGGGGGCAGAATCACTGAAGCTTTCTTT	CASRARGGRITEAFF
TRBV20-1	14	-	TRBD1	TRBJ1-5	TGCAGTGCTAGTAGGGGACAGCGCAATCAGCCCCAGCATTTT	CSASRGQRNQPQHF
TRBV6-2/TRBV6-3	12	once	-	TRBJ2-7	TGTGCCAGCAGCACGGGGAGCTACGAGCAGTACTTC	CASSTGSYEQYF
TRBV5-5	13	-	TRBD1	TRBJ1-1	TGTGCCAGCAGCTCGACAGGGGGCACTGAAGCTTTCTTT	CASSSTGGTEAFF
TRBV18	14	-	TRBD1	TRBJ1-2	TGTGCCAGCTCACTCAACAGGGGGAGCTATGGCTACACCTTC	CASSLNRGSYGYTF
TRBV7-2	15	-	TRBD2	TRBJ2-3	TGTGCCAGCAGCGCGCGGGGGGGCCGCGCAGATACGCAGTATTTT	CASSARGGRADTQYF
TRBV7-8	12	-	TRBD1	TRBJ1-2	TGTGCCAGCAGCCTCGGGACAGGGTTTCACACCTTC	CASSLGTGFHTF
TRBV27	12	-	TRBD2	TRBJ2-7	TGTGCCAGCAGGGGGGGGAATTACGAGCAGTACTTC	CASRGGNYEQYF
TRBV4-1	15	once	-	TRBJ1-5	TGCGCCAGCAGCCAAGACAACTATAGCAATCAGCCCCAGCATTTT	CASSQDNYSNQPQHF
TRBV2	15	-	TRBD2	TRBJ2-3	TGTGCCAGCAGGCGGGGGAGTCGACTGGCAGATACGCAGTATTTT	CASRRGSRLADTQYF
TRBV5-1	13	once	-	TRBJ1-5	TGCGCCAGCAGCTTGACAGGGTCTCAGCCCCAGCATTTT	CASSLTGSQPQHF
TRBV18	15	-	-	TRBJ1-2	TGTGCCAGCTCACCAGGATTGACAGAGGTCCATGGCTACACCTTC	CASSPGLTEVHGYTF
TRBV9	14	once	-	TRBJ1-1	TGTGCCAGCAGCCGGCGGGATATTTACACTGAAGCTTTCTTT	CASSRRDIYTEAFF